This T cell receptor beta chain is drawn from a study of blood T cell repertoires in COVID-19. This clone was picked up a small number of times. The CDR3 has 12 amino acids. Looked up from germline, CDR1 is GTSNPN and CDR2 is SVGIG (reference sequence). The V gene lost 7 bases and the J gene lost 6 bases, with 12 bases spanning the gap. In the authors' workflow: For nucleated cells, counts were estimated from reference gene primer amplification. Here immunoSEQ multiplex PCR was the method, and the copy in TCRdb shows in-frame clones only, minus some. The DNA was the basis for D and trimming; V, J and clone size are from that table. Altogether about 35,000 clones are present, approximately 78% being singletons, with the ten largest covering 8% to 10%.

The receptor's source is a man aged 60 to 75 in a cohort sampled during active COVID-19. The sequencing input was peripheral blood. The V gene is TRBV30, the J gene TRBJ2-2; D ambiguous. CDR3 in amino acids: CASVLVPGELFF. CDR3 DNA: TGTGCCTCCGTCCTAGTCCCCGGGGAGCTGTTTTTT.